Listed below are T cell receptor beta chains from one sample, sequenced in a study of blood T cell repertoires in COVID-19. Produced via immunoSEQ multiplex PCR; TCRdb's table is partial and in-frame only. Among some 100,000 clones, around four fifths were seen once, and the ten largest hold roughly an eighth. The sample was peripheral blood. These receptors originate from a woman aged 70 to 79 with acute or convalescent COVID-19. Each CDR3 is given without its conserved first and last residue. D genes are given only for firm matches. A row's size may be missing; if present it is once, few, many or a size class.

j_gene,abundance,v_gene,d_gene,CDR3aa
TRBJ1-6,once,TRBV27,NA,ASSLIDQQAPLH
TRBJ1-2,NA,TRBV3-1/TRBV3-2,TRBD1,ASSQETGASCT
TRBJ1-4,NA,TRBV9,TRBD1,ASSVAGQGPEKLF
TRBJ1-1,NA,TRBV28,TRBD1,ASSTTGGRINTEAF
TRBJ1-1,once,TRBV7-9,NA,ASSTRMGEAF
TRBJ2-5,NA,TRBV10-1,TRBD2,ASTGLAGEETQY
TRBJ2-2,NA,TRBV27,TRBD2,ASSPGTSGLLAGELF
TRBJ1-5,once,TRBV19,NA,ASSPRQSPQH
TRBJ2-2,NA,TRBV18,NA,ASSPLTNTGELF
TRBJ1-2,once,TRBV5-1,NA,ASSLMAGPPYGYT
TRBJ1-1,NA,TRBV19,NA,ASTPGRLSGKPTEAF